This T cell receptor (beta chain) was documented in a study of regulatory T cells in long-lasting Graves disease. This clonotype has ten or more counts. Its antigen is still unknown. This CDR3 region has 15 residues. Germline values: CDR1 SGHVS, CDR2 FQNEAQ. V shed 1 base and J shed 0 bases, with 6 bases lying between them. Through Arm-PCR of CDR3 regions and iRepertoire HTBI primers, TCR beta libraries were built. Each CDR3 protein gets one entry after TCRdb re-called the multiplex PCR reads with MiXCR. The sample lists about 430,000 distinct CDR3 sequences, approximately 22% occurring once. Described time point: persistent/refractory GD, antithyroid drugs over 5 years with positive TRAb. RNA isolated from PBMCs was used to make the TCR library. Study findings and constraints: There were preferences for TRBV28, TRBJ1-2 and TRBJ2-5 in persistent disease. Tissue studied was limited to peripheral blood, excluding thyroid tissue.

This specimen consisted of peripheral blood mononuclear cells (PBMCs), obtained when the disease was refractory, from a patient treated with antithyroid drugs. V is TRBV7-8 and J is TRBJ2-2, with D hard to call. The TCR was taken from a female donor with Graves disease. The DNA of the CDR3 is TGTGCCAGCAGCTTAGTGGAAGCGAACACCGGGGAGCTGTTTTTT. This gives the protein CASSLVEANTGELFF.